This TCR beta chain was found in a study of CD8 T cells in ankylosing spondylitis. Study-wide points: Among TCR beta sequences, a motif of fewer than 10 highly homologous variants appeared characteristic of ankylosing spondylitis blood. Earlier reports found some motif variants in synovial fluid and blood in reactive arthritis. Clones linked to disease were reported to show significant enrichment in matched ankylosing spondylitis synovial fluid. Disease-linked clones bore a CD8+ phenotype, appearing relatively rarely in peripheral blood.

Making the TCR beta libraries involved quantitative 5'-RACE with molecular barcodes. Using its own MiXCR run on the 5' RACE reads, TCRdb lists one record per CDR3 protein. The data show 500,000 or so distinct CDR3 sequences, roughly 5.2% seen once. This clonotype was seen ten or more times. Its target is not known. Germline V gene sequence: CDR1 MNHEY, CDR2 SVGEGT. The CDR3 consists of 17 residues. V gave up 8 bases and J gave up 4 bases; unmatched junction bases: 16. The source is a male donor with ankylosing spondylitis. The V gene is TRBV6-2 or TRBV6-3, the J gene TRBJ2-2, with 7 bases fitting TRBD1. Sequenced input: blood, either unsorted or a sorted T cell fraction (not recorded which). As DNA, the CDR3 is TGTGCCAGCGTAAGACAGGGAACCACACAGAGCACCGGGGAGCTGTTTTTT. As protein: CASVRQGTTQSTGELFF.